A selection of T cell receptor beta chains follows, all from one sample in a study of Ad26.COV2.S vaccination and SARS-CoV-2 variants. Sequencing was performed with immunoSEQ multiplex PCR; in TCRdb, only in-frame clones are kept and a portion is missing. The sample consists of hundreds of thousands of clones, roughly 91% of them appearing once. The specimen was peripheral blood, collected in a trial of Ad26.COV2.S vaccine versus placebo. The receptors stem from a person aged 18-60 years who received the Ad26.COV2.S COVID-19 vaccine or a placebo. CDR3s include the opening cysteine and the closing phenylalanine or tryptophan.

cdr3_length: 15; v_call: TRBV6-5; cdr3_aa: CASSPLESVSYEQYF
cdr3_length: 16; v_call: TRBV5-1; cdr3_aa: CASSLGVAGNTDTQYF
cdr3_length: 15; v_call: TRBV9; cdr3_aa: CASSVGGSGANVLTF
cdr3_length: 14; v_call: TRBV10-1; cdr3_aa: CASSKDRPAKGYTF
cdr3_length: 15; v_call: TRBV5-1; cdr3_aa: CASSSIGLALNEQYF
cdr3_length: 19; v_call: TRBV6-2/TRBV6-3; cdr3_aa: CASSLLDRGGRASYNEQFF
cdr3_length: 14; v_call: TRBV19; cdr3_aa: CASSMTFTGYEQYF
cdr3_length: 13; v_call: TRBV2; cdr3_aa: CASVRGPTYGYTF
cdr3_length: 14; v_call: TRBV6-5; cdr3_aa: CASSYGGSTYEQYF
cdr3_length: 12; v_call: TRBV9; cdr3_aa: CASSALYNEQFF
cdr3_length: 13; v_call: TRBV7-2; cdr3_aa: CASSLGNQETQYF
cdr3_length: 14; v_call: TRBV5-4; cdr3_aa: CASSLGLYQETQYF